This is a list of T cell receptor beta chains from one sample in a study of CD8+ T cells in alopecia areata. The protocol was immunoSEQ multiplex PCR, while the TCRdb copy is restricted to in-frame clones and leaves out a portion. The sample shows 200,000 to 250,000 clones, approximately 38% of them seen only once. This sample comprised CD4+ T cells sorted from blood, obtained at approximately week 30, from a patient treated with tofacitinib. The receptor set was obtained from a human donor with alopecia areata. Each CDR3 is given with its conserved first and last residue. The D gene is left open where the match is weak. The listing skips clone size in some rows; elsewhere it reads once, few, many or a size class.

d_gene	abundance	v_gene	j_gene	CDR3nt	CDR3aa
NA	many	TRBV11-2	TRBJ2-3	TGTGCCAGCAGCTTAGATCGTGGTCGCACAGATACGCAGTATTTT	CASSLDRGRTDTQYF
TRBD1	few	TRBV5-1	TRBJ2-1	TGCGCCAGCGGACAGGGCAGCTACAATGAGCAGTTCTTC	CASGQGSYNEQFF
NA	few	TRBV29-1	TRBJ2-3	TGCAGCGTCCAACCCGACGGTTCTAGCACAGATACGCAGTATTTT	CSVQPDGSSTDTQYF
NA	NA	TRBV28	TRBJ1-4	TGTGCCAGCTGCGGAGCAGATGCAACTAATGAAAAACTGTTTTTT	CASCGADATNEKLFF
NA	NA	TRBV11-2	TRBJ2-3	TGTGCCAGCAGCTACCTTGGGGATACGCAGTATTTT	CASSYLGDTQYF
NA	NA	TRBV29-1	TRBJ1-1	TGCAGCGGGGGTGACAGTGAAGCTTTCTTT	CSGGDSEAFF
NA	NA	TRBV6-5	TRBJ2-7	TGTGCCAGCAGCCCTGGGGGGGCCGAGCAGTACTTC	CASSPGGAEQYF
NA	NA	TRBV6-6	TRBJ2-7	TGTGCCAGCAGTTACGGCGACAGGACCTACGAGCAGTACTTC	CASSYGDRTYEQYF
TRBD2	NA	TRBV2	TRBJ2-1	TGTGCCAGCAGGGCGGGAGGGCCATGGGATGAGCAGTTCTTC	CASRAGGPWDEQFF
NA	NA	TRBV4-2	TRBJ1-2	TGTGCCAGCAGCCCAAATCGGGACATCAACTATGGCTACACCTTC	CASSPNRDINYGYTF
NA	few	TRBV7-9	TRBJ2-1	TGTGCCAGCAGCTTACCCCGGGACACCGCTGAGCAGTTCTTC	CASSLPRDTAEQFF
NA	NA	TRBV27	TRBJ2-7	TGTGCCAGCAGTCGACAGGACTTACCCTACGAGCAGTACTTC	CASSRQDLPYEQYF
NA	NA	TRBV27	TRBJ2-4	TGTGCCAGCATGGGGATGGGCCTAGCCAAAAACATTCAGTACTTC	CASMGMGLAKNIQYF
TRBD1	NA	TRBV18	TRBJ1-1	TGTGCCAGCTCAACCGACAGGGTCGCTGAAGCTTTCTTT	CASSTDRVAEAFF
TRBD1	NA	TRBV4-1	TRBJ1-2	TGCGCCAGCAGCCAAGATGTGACAGGGGTAGACTATGGCTACACCTTC	CASSQDVTGVDYGYTF
NA	once	TRBV19	TRBJ1-2	TGTGCCAGTAGTGCCACGACGGGATTAGTGTATGGCTACACCTTC	CASSATTGLVYGYTF
NA	NA	TRBV30	TRBJ2-1	TGTGCCTGGAGCGGCGGGATGAGCTCCTACAATGAGCAGTTCTTC	CAWSGGMSSYNEQFF
NA	few	TRBV29-1	TRBJ1-3	TGCAGCGTTGAACTTAGGGCTGGAAACACCATATATTTT	CSVELRAGNTIYF
NA	NA	TRBV5-4	TRBJ2-3	TGTGCCAGCAGCTTATCCTCCAGGTTCACAGATACGCAGTATTTT	CASSLSSRFTDTQYF
TRBD2	few	TRBV29-1	TRBJ2-1	TGCAGCGTTGAAGTTTTCGGCGGGAGTTCTTACAATGAGCAGTTCTTC	CSVEVFGGSSYNEQFF
NA	few	TRBV29-1	TRBJ1-1	TGCAGCGTCGGGGAGATGAACACTGAAGCTTTCTTT	CSVGEMNTEAFF
NA	NA	TRBV9	TRBJ2-1	TGTGCCAGCAGCGTAGTTTACGGAGCGGACTACAATGAGCAGTTCTTC	CASSVVYGADYNEQFF
TRBD1	few	TRBV11-2	TRBJ2-7	TGTGCCAGCAGCTTAGGTGCCAAACAGGGGAGCGAGCAGTACTTC	CASSLGAKQGSEQYF
NA	NA	TRBV25-1	TRBJ2-2	TGTGCCAGCAGTGCGACCCAAACCTCGAACACCGGGGAGCTGTTTTTT	CASSATQTSNTGELFF
NA	NA	TRBV6-6	TRBJ1-5	TGTGCCAGCAGTTGGGACCCTAACAATCAGCCCCAGCATTTT	CASSWDPNNQPQHF
TRBD1	NA	TRBV4-1	TRBJ1-2	TGCGCCAGCAGCCAACCGGGACAGGCGCTAGGGGGCTATGGCTACACCTTC	CASSQPGQALGGYGYTF
NA	few	TRBV30	TRBJ1-5	TGTGCCTGTGCGACAGATTTCAATCAGCCCCAGCATTTT	CACATDFNQPQHF
NA	NA	TRBV30	TRBJ2-3	TGTGCCTGGAGTCCACTGACTAGAAATACGCAGTATTTT	CAWSPLTRNTQYF
NA	NA	TRBV6-6	TRBJ2-3	TGTGCCAGCAGAAGCCACGCCGAGGAGTATTTT	CASRSHAEEYF
NA	NA	TRBV15	TRBJ2-3	TGTGCCACCAGCAGACGACGGAGCACAGATACGCAGTATTTT	CATSRRRSTDTQYF
NA	NA	TRBV7-9	TRBJ2-7	TGTGCCAGCAGCCCCACAGGGGGGGACTACGAGCAGTACTTC	CASSPTGGDYEQYF
NA	NA	TRBV27	TRBJ1-5	TGTGCCAGCAGTTTACGGGTTGCAGGTACGGATCCCAGCAATCAGCCCCAGCATTTT	CASSLRVAGTDPSNQPQHF
NA	few	TRBV29-1	TRBJ2-7	TGCAGCGTTGAAGATCTCCTGAAACAGGGTGTCGAGCAGTACTTC	CSVEDLLKQGVEQYF
TRBD1	NA	TRBV6-6	TRBJ1-2	TGTGCCAGCAGCCTGGACAGGGCTAGCTATGGCTACACCTTC	CASSLDRASYGYTF